This T cell receptor beta chain was recovered during a study of T cells of healthy individuals. The sample holds a few counts of this clonotype. V shed 3 bases, J shed 4 bases, and the junction held 0 bases outside the gene matches. Germline values: CDR1 DFQATT, CDR2 SNEGSKA (reference sequence). The CDR3 runs 13 residues. One entry per CDR3 protein results from TCRdb running MiXCR on the 5' RACE reads. The profile shows 40,000 to 65,000 distinct CDR3 sequences, about 15% of them singletons. The chain uses TRBV20-1 and TRBJ2-2; 9 bases agree with TRBD1. The TCR originated in a human donor in good health. The CDR3 DNA is TGCAGTGCTAGGACAGGGGGCACCGGGGAGCTGTTTTTT. Protein product: CSARTGGTGELFF.